This passage covers 25 T cell receptor beta chains from one sample sequenced in a study of shared clonotypes between healthy human individuals. The protocol was immunoSEQ multiplex PCR, while the TCRdb copy is restricted to in-frame clones and leaves out a portion. The sample gives roughly 1,500,000 clones, approximately 98.5% of which show up once; roughly 0.36% is in the top ten. Sequenced input: naive CD4+ T cells sorted from blood. This sample's subset: CD45RA+ positively selected. These TCRs come from a man in his thirties or forties in good health.

This clone came up once. The rearrangement uses TRBV15 and TRBJ1-1; TRBD1 is a possible D gene (5 bases). V dropped 3 bases and J dropped 1 base, with 12 bases sitting between them. This CDR3 is 15 amino acids long. Looked up from germline, CDR1 is LNHNV and CDR2 is YYDKDF (reference sequence). CDR3 bases: TGTGCCACCAGCAGCCCAACTCAGGGGAACACTGAAGCTTTCTTT. Its translation is CATSSPTQGNTEAFF.

The chain uses TRBV7-9 and TRBJ2-5; either TRBD1 or TRBD2 may fit D (6 bases each). The CDR3 is made up of 16 amino acids. Germline CDR1 reads SEHNR; CDR2 reads FQNEAQ (reference sequence). Trimming cost V 7 bases and J 5 bases, with 23 bases left between them. CDR3 nucleotides: TGTGCCAGCAAAGAGAGAGGTCCGGGGGCAGGGGAGACCCAGTACTTC. This translates into CASKERGPGAGETQYF.

The rearrangement joins TRBV14 to TRBJ1-2; D is ambiguous. V was pared by 4 bases and J by 2 bases, with 8 bases between. The length of the CDR3 is 13 residues. Germline V gene lookup returns CDR1 SGHDN and CDR2 FVKESK. The CDR3 loop is CASSLAGNYGYTF. CDR3 sequence (DNA): TGTGCCAGCAGCCTGGCCGGGAACTATGGCTACACCTTC.

V is TRBV9 and J is TRBJ2-2; 8 bases are shared with TRBD2. Germline V gene sequence: CDR1 SGDLS, CDR2 YYNGEE. The J segment lost 8 bases and the V segment lost 2 bases, leaving 11 bases of the junction unmatched. This CDR3 contains 16 residues. CDR3 in amino acids: CASSVGLVGTGGELFF. CDR3 coding DNA: TGTGCCAGCAGCGTGGGACTAGTCGGGACCGGTGGGGAGCTGTTTTTT.

This rearrangement joins TRBV6-5 to TRBJ2-7, with D tentatively TRBD2 (6 bases). CDR3 length: 15 residues. Trimming took 6 bases from V and 3 from J, leaving 18 bases between them. Looked up from germline, CDR1 is MNHEY and CDR2 is SVGAGI. The CDR3, as DNA: TGTGCCAGCAGCCTCCTGGGACTCCCAGACTACGAGCAGTACTTC. It translates to CASSLLGLPDYEQYF.

V usage is TRBV9 and J usage is TRBJ2-2; 11 bases fit TRBD2. CDR3 length: 17 residues. In germline, CDR1 is SGDLS, CDR2 YYNGEE. Unmatched junction bases numbered 8, after V lost 0 bases and J lost 7 bases. CDR3 in amino acids: CASSVGISGRANGELFF. DNA for the CDR3: TGTGCCAGCAGCGTAGGGATTAGCGGGAGGGCCAACGGGGAGCTGTTTTTT.

Comments on this clone: The same CDR3 also results from other DNA sequences found in this sample. The chain carries TRBV18 and TRBJ2-2; D ambiguous. Trimming pared 2 bases from V and 1 base from J, leaving 5 bases between. The CDR3 runs to 14 residues. Germline loops: CDR1 KGHSH, CDR2 LQKENI. The CDR3, as DNA: TGTGCCAGCTCACCAGGCCGGAACACCGGGGAGCTGTTTTTT. This sequence encodes CASSPGRNTGELFF.

The chain recombines TRBV19 with TRBJ2-7; 9 bases align to TRBD1. J lost 3 bases, V lost 7 bases, and 4 bases had no gene match. In germline, CDR1 is LNHDA, CDR2 SQIVND (reference sequence). The CDR3 consists of 13 residues. CDR3 coding DNA: TGTGCCAGTATGGGGACAGGGAGCTACGAGCAGTACTTC. Protein sequence: CASMGTGSYEQYF.

The chain is built from TRBV18 and TRBJ2-7; 8 nucleotides line up with TRBD2. Germline V gene sequence: CDR1 KGHSH, CDR2 LQKENI. V dropped 4 bases and J dropped 4; count of bases not matched to a gene: 15. The CDR3 is 17 residues long. The CDR3 sequence: CASSLVAGGAIGYEQYF. The CDR3, as DNA: TGTGCCAGCTCACTTGTAGCCGGGGGGGCGATTGGGTACGAGCAGTACTTC. The whole variable domain, remainder taken from reference TRBV18 and TRBJ2-7, is NAGVMQNPRHLVRRRGQEARLRCSPMKGHSHVYWYRQLPEEGLKFMVYLQKENIIDESGMPKERFSAEFPKEGPSILRIQQVVRGDSAAYFCASSLVAGGAIGYEQYFGPGTRLTVT.

J is TRBJ2-7 and V is TRBV28, with 12 bases lining up with TRBD1. V lost 7 bases, J lost 5 bases, and 15 bases stayed unmatched. The CDR3 sequence is 17 residues long. Per germline, CDR1 MDHEN and CDR2 SYDVKM. The DNA for the CDR3 is TGTGCCAGCACCTCTTTTGGGACAGGGGGCGTTGAGAACGAGCAGTACTTC. Amino acids: CASTSFGTGGVENEQYF.

The chain carries TRBV28 and TRBJ2-1; the D is unclear. Germline CDR1 reads MDHEN; CDR2 reads SYDVKM. The CDR3 runs to 13 residues. V lost 7 bases and J 14 bases, leaving 21 bases between the germline ends. The CDR3 region is CASKGQWISQEFF. The CDR3 bases are TGTGCCAGCAAGGGCCAGTGGATATCCCAGGAGTTCTTC.

The rearrangement joins TRBV2 to TRBJ2-7, with 7 nucleotides matching TRBD1. Germline-derived CDR1 and CDR2 are SNHLY and FYNNEI. The CDR3 is 15 amino acids. After removal of 5 bases from V and 1 base from J, the junction contained 8 bases not matched to a gene. Written as DNA, the CDR3 is TGTGCCAGCAGTCCTGGGCTGGGACAGTCCTACGAGCAGTACTTC. Its protein is CASSPGLGQSYEQYF.

CDR3 residues: CASSRAGGQETQYF. In nucleotides, the CDR3 is TGTGCCAGCAGTAGGGCAGGGGGGCAAGAGACCCAGTACTTC. The chain uses TRBV2 and TRBJ2-5, with D possibly TRBD1 on 7 matching bases. The germline V and J ends were trimmed by 5 bases and 2 bases, with 12 bases remaining between them. In germline, CDR1 is SNHLY, CDR2 FYNNEI. This CDR3 region has 14 residues.

This clone was detected once. The rearrangement uses TRBV6-1 and TRBJ2-6; D perhaps matches TRBD2 (5 bases). Germline loops: CDR1 MNHNS, CDR2 SASEGT. The CDR3 sequence is 16 residues long. V was pared by 4 bases and J by 0 bases, with 10 bases between. CDR3 in DNA: TGTGCCAGCAGTGTTGGTGAGGGCTCTGGGGCCAACGTCCTGACTTTC. It specifies CASSVGEGSGANVLTF.

The rearrangement links TRBV18 to TRBJ2-7; 9 bases map to TRBD1. The CDR3 runs to 15 residues. Germline values: CDR1 KGHSH, CDR2 LQKENI. Losses at the gene ends were 5 bases for V and 6 bases for J; bases not matched to a gene: 11. For the CDR3, the DNA is TGTGCCAGCTCAGCCAAAACCGGGACAGGGAGCGAGCAGTACTTC. Translation: CASSAKTGTGSEQYF.

This clone was seen once. This chain connects TRBV5-4 to TRBJ2-5, with 8 positions matching TRBD1. This CDR3 comprises 15 residues. V lost 1 base to trimming and J lost 0 bases; unmatched junction nucleotides: 2. Germline V gene lookup returns CDR1 SGHNT and CDR2 YYREEE (reference sequence). This chain's CDR3 is CASSLRDRYQETQYF. The CDR3 DNA reads as TGTGCCAGCAGCTTGAGGGACAGGTACCAAGAGACCCAGTACTTC.

A word on this clone: The identical CDR3 is also encoded by other nucleotide sequences in the sample. The V call is TRBV5-1, the J call TRBJ2-5; tentatively, D is TRBD2 (6 bases). This CDR3 region has 15 residues. Deletions cut 0 bases from V and 2 bases from J, with 11 bases between. The V gene's germline CDR1 is SGHRS and CDR2 YFSETQ. The CDR3 sequence is CASSLGGTVQETQYF. The CDR3 DNA follows: TGCGCCAGCAGCTTGGGGGGGACTGTACAAGAGACCCAGTACTTC.

Remarks on this clone: Other DNA sequences from this sample encode an identical CDR3 as well. The CDR3 loop is CSADGGTDTQYF. The CDR3 nucleotides are TGCAGCGCTGATGGCGGGACAGATACGCAGTATTTT. This chain links TRBV29-1 with TRBJ2-3; D is perhaps TRBD2 (5 bases). Germline lookup yields CDR1 SQVTM and CDR2 ANQGSEA. Trimming removed 7 bases from V and 3 bases from J, with 11 bases in between. The length of the CDR3 is 12 residues.

Only one count was recorded for this clone. The chain couples TRBV6-1 to TRBJ1-1; D remains ambiguous. The germline CDR1 and CDR2 sequences are MNHNS and SASEGT. The CDR3 is 12 amino acids. V lost 2 bases, J lost 6 bases, and 7 bases lay in between. CDR3 protein: CASSERGPEAFF. The CDR3 DNA reads TGTGCCAGCAGTGAACGGGGTCCTGAAGCTTTCTTT.

In this sample, this clone turned up once. CDR3 in amino acids: CASSLGGGRNYGYTF. The CDR3 nucleotides are TGCGCCAGCAGCTTGGGAGGGGGCAGGAACTATGGCTACACCTTC. V usage is TRBV5-1 and J usage is TRBJ1-2; 7 bases match TRBD1. Germline trimming cut 0 bases from V and 2 bases from J; bases unmatched to any gene: 4. CDR3 length: 15 residues. Germline CDR1 and CDR2: SGHRS and YFSETQ.

The CDR3 DNA reads TGTGCCAGCAGTTTATTTGAGAGGGGTCCCTATGGCTACACCTTC. Protein: CASSLFERGPYGYTF. V and J are TRBV27 and TRBJ1-2, with D possibly TRBD1 on 5 matching bases. V was trimmed by 1 base and J by 4 bases, leaving 13 bases between them. In germline, CDR1 is MNHEY, CDR2 SMNVEV (reference sequence). The CDR3 sequence is 15 residues long.

The V call is TRBV28, the J call TRBJ1-3; TRBD1 matches 9 bases. The CDR3 has 17 amino acids. Unmatched junction bases numbered 9, after V lost 3 bases and J lost 3 bases. Germline V gene sequence: CDR1 MDHEN, CDR2 SYDVKM. CDR3 in amino acids: CASSFWTGVEDGNTIYF. The CDR3 nucleotides read TGTGCCAGCAGTTTTTGGACAGGGGTCGAAGATGGAAACACCATATATTTT.

A remark on this clone: Here the CDR3 omits its conserved ending phenylalanine or tryptophan, so a read error is the likely source. The DNA is omitted, as the CDR3 cannot be located on it reliably, and the CDR3 follows TCRdb's listing. The chain is built from TRBV5-1 and TRBJ2-7; whether TRBD2, the table's D call, matches the DNA was not checked. 11 amino acids form the CDR3, both terminal residues included. CDR1 and CDR2 (germline): SGHRS, YFSETQ. CDR3 protein: CASSAEREGPS.

This clone has only a few counts. The same CDR3 arises from other DNA sequences in this sample as well. The V gene is TRBV6-6, the J gene TRBJ1-5, with D unclear. With 2 bases removed from V and 2 bases from J, the gap between germline ends came to 1 base. CDR1 and CDR2 (germline): MNHNY, SVGAGI (reference sequence). The CDR3 totals 12 residues. The CDR3 loop reads CASSYGNQPQHF. CDR3 in DNA: TGTGCCAGCAGTTACGGCAATCAGCCCCAGCATTTT.

J is TRBJ2-7 and V is TRBV6-1; the D gene is possibly TRBD2 (5 bases). This CDR3 comprises 16 residues. Germline V gene data show CDR1 as MNHNS and CDR2 as SASEGT. V lost 2 bases to trimming and J lost 3 bases, with 17 bases between them. CDR3 in amino acids: CASSERWGLAGYEQYF. CDR3 nucleotide sequence: TGTGCCAGCAGTGAACGATGGGGTCTAGCCGGCTACGAGCAGTACTTC.